This TCR beta chain was identified during a study of blood T cell repertoires in COVID-19. At the level of the study: Whether acute or convalescent, the COVID-19 samples came from the United States, Italy and Spain.

Each recovered donor of Cohort 3 presented with two negative PCRs, clearance, or symptom resolution. Germline V gene data show CDR1 as SGHAT and CDR2 as FQNNGV. V lost 2 bases, J lost 17 bases, and 16 bases lay in between. The CDR3 spans 13 residues. Original processing notes: Quantification of nucleated cells was approximated via reference gene primer amplification. This table comes from immunoSEQ multiplex PCR, and its TCRdb copy is limited to in-frame clones, with some not included. The V and J calls and clone size come from that table; D and trimming were worked out from the DNA. The sample lists roughly 140,000 clones; 75% to 90% were seen once.

Sample: PBMCs or T cells enriched from blood (not recorded which). The origin of this receptor is a man between 60 and 70 years old who had recovered from COVID-19. V gene TRBV11-2 combines with J gene TRBJ1-6, with D perhaps TRBD1 (5 bases). The CDR3 DNA reads TGTGCCAGCAGCTTATATGAGGGCGGAGGGGTCCACTTT. Amino acid sequence: CASSLYEGGGVHF.